Listed below are T cell receptor beta chains from one sample, sequenced in a study of cytomegalovirus exposure and HLA in healthy donors. TCRdb's copy holds only in-frame clones and misses some; the assay was immunoSEQ multiplex PCR. In the table there are over 200,000 clones, about 90% of which are singletons. Sequencing was done on a sample of PBMCs. The source of these receptors is a woman aged 18-29 years in good health and CMV-seronegative. The CDR3 runs from the conserved cysteine through the conserved F or W. Each record gives: clone size, D gene, V gene, J gene, CDR3 protein, CDR3 DNA. D genes are given only for firm matches. Only part of the rows carry a size: once, few, many, or a class if the clone is expanded.

NA	TRBD2	TRBV27	TRBJ2-3	CASSLLAGETPSTDTQYF	TGTGCCAGCAGTTTACTAGCGGGAGAAACTCCTAGCACAGATACGCAGTATTTT
NA	NA	TRBV10-3	TRBJ2-5	CAISELDQETQYF	TGTGCCATCAGTGAGCTAGACCAAGAGACCCAGTACTTC
NA	NA	TRBV27	TRBJ1-4	CASSRRGSTNEKLFF	TGTGCCTCCTCCAGGAGGGGTTCAACTAATGAAAAACTGTTTTTT
NA	NA	TRBV10-3	TRBJ1-2	CAISESTAGANYGYTF	TGTGCCATCAGTGAGTCGACGGCGGGAGCTAACTATGGCTACACCTTC
NA	NA	TRBV29-1	TRBJ1-1	CSVEPREGVTEAFF	TGCAGCGTCGAGCCCAGGGAAGGGGTCACTGAAGCTTTCTTT
NA	NA	TRBV27	TRBJ2-1	CASSLTRDAGTSYNEQFF	TGTGCCAGCAGTTTAACGAGAGACGCGGGGACCTCCTACAATGAGCAGTTCTTC
NA	TRBD1	TRBV6-6	TRBJ2-1	CASQGASSYNEQFF	TGTGCCAGCCAGGGGGCAAGCTCCTACAATGAGCAGTTCTTC
NA	TRBD2	TRBV27	TRBJ2-7	CASSPSRTSNEQYF	TGTGCCAGCAGTCCTTCCCGGACTAGCAACGAGCAGTACTTC
NA	TRBD1	TRBV6-1	TRBJ1-2	CASKNRGGHYGYTF	TGTGCCAGTAAAAACAGGGGTGGACACTATGGCTACACCTTC
NA	NA	TRBV9	TRBJ2-2	CASSPRYRTGELFF	TGTGCCAGCAGCCCCCGGTATCGCACCGGGGAGCTGTTTTTT
few	TRBD1	TRBV27	TRBJ1-2	CASSSGQNYGYTF	TGTGCCAGCAGTTCGGGACAGAACTATGGCTACACCTTC
NA	NA	TRBV28	TRBJ2-7	CASSPARGSSYEQYF	TGTGCCAGCAGTCCCGCCAGGGGCAGCTCCTACGAGCAGTACTTC
NA	TRBD1	TRBV28	TRBJ2-7	CASSLRTGGFYEQYF	TGTGCCAGCAGTCTCCGGACAGGGGGCTTCTACGAGCAGTACTTC
NA	NA	TRBV21-1	TRBJ2-7	CASSNGGQGLYEQYF	TGTGCCAGCAGCAATGGTGGACAGGGACTATACGAGCAGTACTTC
NA	NA	TRBV21-1	TRBJ2-7	CASSKVRCWQGLLFTYEQYF	TGTGCCAGCAGCAAAGTTCGGTGTTGGCAGGGCCTCCTGTTTACCTACGAGCAGTACTTC
NA	TRBD1	TRBV28	TRBJ2-7	CASSLGGQGLYEQYF	TGTGCCAGCAGTTTGGGGGGACAGGGATTATACGAGCAGTACTTC
NA	TRBD2	TRBV27	TRBJ2-7	CASSFRREGYEQYF	TGTGCCAGCAGTTTTAGGAGGGAGGGGTACGAGCAGTACTTC
NA	NA	TRBV4-1	TRBJ2-1	CASSQSSQETYYNEQFF	TGCGCCAGCAGCCAATCAAGTCAGGAAACCTACTACAATGAGCAGTTCTTC
NA	TRBD1	TRBV28	TRBJ2-3	CASSATGGESDTQYF	TGTGCCAGCAGTGCCACAGGGGGCGAGTCAGATACGCAGTATTTT
NA	TRBD2	TRBV6-1	TRBJ2-6	CASSVPAGLAGAGANVLTF	TGTGCCAGCAGTGTTCCCGCGGGACTAGCGGGAGCTGGGGCCAACGTCCTGACTTTC
NA	TRBD2	TRBV6-6	TRBJ2-1	CASSPVAGGPGNEQFF	TGTGCCAGCAGTCCCGTAGCGGGAGGGCCCGGGAATGAGCAGTTCTTC
NA	TRBD1	TRBV28	TRBJ1-4	CASSPRTGRFYFF	TGTGCCAGCAGTCCCCGGACAGGGCGTTTTTACTTTTTT
NA	NA	TRBV27	TRBJ2-7	CASSLQGPSEQYF	TGTGCCAGCAGTTTACAGGGTCCCTCCGAGCAGTACTTC
NA	TRBD1	TRBV29-1	TRBJ1-1	CSVRQGGMNTEAFF	TGCAGCGTGAGACAGGGGGGGATGAACACTGAAGCTTTCTTT
NA	TRBD2	TRBV15	TRBJ2-7	CATSIRTSGRVGEQYF	TGTGCCACCAGCATAAGGACTAGCGGCCGGGTAGGCGAGCAGTACTTC
NA	NA	TRBV6-4	TRBJ2-2	CASSASRDTGELFF	TGTGCCAGCAGCGCATCCAGGGACACCGGGGAGCTGTTTTTT
NA	NA	TRBV5-1	TRBJ2-7	CASSLETGIYEQYF	TGCGCCAGCAGCTTGGAGACAGGAATTTACGAGCAGTACTTC
NA	TRBD1	TRBV7-2	TRBJ2-1	CASSRRTGASYNEQFF	TGTGCCAGCAGCCGGAGGACAGGGGCTTCCTACAATGAGCAGTTCTTC
NA	NA	TRBV29-1	TRBJ2-1	CSVPLPNEQFF	TGCAGCGTCCCCCTCCCCAATGAGCAGTTCTTC
once	NA	TRBV4-3	TRBJ2-7	CASSQLWGQGASGSYEQYF	TGCGCCAGCAGCCAGCTGTGGGGACAGGGTGCTAGCGGGAGCTACGAGCAGTACTTC
NA	TRBD2	TRBV19	TRBJ2-1	CASSIASGTYNEQFF	TGTGCCAGTAGTATAGCGAGCGGGACCTACAATGAGCAGTTCTTC
NA	NA	TRBV19	TRBJ1-5	CASSIRAGAGQPQHF	TGTGCCAGTAGTATAAGGGCTGGGGCTGGTCAGCCCCAGCATTTT
once	TRBD2	TRBV7-9	TRBJ2-1	CASSSQPGLAGGFDEQFF	TGTGCCAGCAGCTCCCAACCCGGACTAGCGGGAGGGTTCGATGAGCAGTTCTTC
once	NA	TRBV6-6	TRBJ2-1	CASSYEGTGNNEQFF	TGTGCCAGCAGTTACGAAGGAACAGGCAACAATGAGCAGTTCTTC
NA	NA	TRBV18	TRBJ2-1	CASSPDSLNEQFF	TGTGCCAGCTCACCGGACAGCCTTAATGAGCAGTTCTTC
NA	TRBD1	TRBV29-1	TRBJ2-7	CSVPARDRVDPSEQYF	TGCAGCGTTCCTGCAAGAGACAGGGTGGATCCTTCCGAGCAGTACTTC
NA	NA	TRBV11-2	TRBJ1-4	CASSLEWEEKLFF	TGTGCCAGCAGCTTAGAATGGGAGGAAAAACTGTTTTTT